This T cell receptor beta chain came from a study of human T cells and chemical hapten exposure. For the study at large: The variation in per-sample TCR yields arose mainly from small differences in pooled library volumes.

The table lists this clonotype with a few counts. Unique molecular identifiers were attached to individual cDNA molecules within the library. Under the authors' procedure: With a range of about 20,000 to 750,000, the median per sample was roughly 95,000 TCRs. TCRdb independently ran MiXCR on the reads; one entry per CDR3 protein. The V and J calls reflect TCRdb's pipeline rather than the authors' work. The sample includes around 120,000 distinct CDR3 sequences, over 6.5% seen only once; the top ten take about 1.4%. V shed 4 bases and J shed 1 base, with 20 bases lying between them. The CDR3 runs 17 residues. CDR1 SGHTA and CDR2 FQGNSA come from the germline V gene. Total RNA came from unfractionated whole blood.

The chain has TRBV7-2 and TRBJ2-7, with a weak D call TRBD2 (6 bases). The material sequenced was whole blood. This TCR was sampled from a human donor in good health. Some clones in this sample may be carry-over from other donors' samples. The chain's CDR3 is CASSSGGRNNPSYEQYF. Written as DNA, the CDR3 is TGTGCCAGCAGCTCCGGGGGACGGAACAATCCGTCCTACGAGCAGTACTTC.